The 27 T cell receptor beta chains in this list originate from one sample, sequenced in a study of OX40 agonist ivuxolimab in advanced cancers. Profiling relied on immunoSEQ multiplex PCR, and the TCRdb table lists in-frame clones only, not all of them. The data hold 44,000 or so clones, with 88% observed a single time. This specimen consisted of CD4+ or CD8+ T cells sorted from blood, obtained in a trial of the OX40 agonist ivuxolimab. The receptors derive from an adult with an advanced solid tumor such as melanoma, head and neck, liver or kidney cancer.

This CDR3 reads CASSPQINQPQHF. In DNA form, the CDR3 reads TGCGCCAGCAGCCCTCAGATCAATCAGCCCCAGCATTTT. The gene calls are TRBV4-1 and TRBJ1-5, with D hard to call. From germline, CDR1 is MGHRA and CDR2 YSYEKL. Trimming stripped 4 bases from V and 3 bases from J, with 7 bases between. This CDR3 comprises 13 residues.

V usage is TRBV7-2 and J usage is TRBJ1-6; no clear D. The germline V gene encodes CDR1 SGHTA and CDR2 FQGNSA. The length of the CDR3 is 14 residues. With 2 bases removed from V and 7 bases from J, the gap between germline ends came to 9 bases. The CDR3 reads CASSLNSRNSPLHF. CDR3 bases: TGTGCCAGCAGCTTAAACAGCAGAAATTCACCCCTCCACTTT. The whole variable domain, remainder taken from reference TRBV7-2 and TRBJ1-6, is GAGVSQSPSNKVTEKGKDVELRCDPISGHTALYWYRQSLGQGLEFLIYFQGNSAPDKSGLPSDRFSAERTGGSVSTLTIQRTQQEDSAVYLCASSLNSRNSPLHFGNGTRLTVT.

The J gene is TRBJ2-1, the V gene TRBV28; TRBD2 might be the D (5 bases). V was trimmed by 6 bases and J by 4 bases, leaving 10 bases between them. The CDR3 has 13 residues. The V gene's germline CDR1 is MDHEN and CDR2 SYDVKM. CDR3 nucleotide sequence: TGTGCCAGCAGCCCCGGGGTGTACAATGAGCAGTTCTTC. It encodes CASSPGVYNEQFF.

In its sample, this clone was seen once. The V and J genes are TRBV5-5 and TRBJ2-1; D gene uncertain. The CDR3 has 14 residues. Trimming cost V 2 bases and J 4 bases, with 10 bases left between them. Germline CDR1 reads SGHKS; CDR2 reads YYEKEE (reference sequence). CDR3 coding DNA: TGTGCCAGCAGCTTCCTTTCAGATTACAATGAGCAGTTCTTC. It encodes CASSFLSDYNEQFF.

The J gene is TRBJ2-7, the V gene TRBV7-8, with D tentatively TRBD1 or TRBD2 (6 bases each). From germline, CDR1 is SGHVS and CDR2 FQNEAQ. The ends were cut back, 1 base at V and 2 bases at J, with 15 bases in the middle. This CDR3 is built from 16 residues. The CDR3 DNA follows: TGTGCCAGCAGCTTAGAGAGTAGCCGGGGGCCCTACGAGCAGTACTTC. Protein product: CASSLESSRGPYEQYF.

This rearrangement joins TRBV6-6 to TRBJ1-5; D remains unclear. CDR1 and CDR2 from the germline V gene are MNHNY and SVGAGI (reference sequence). V was trimmed by 5 bases and J by 3 bases, leaving 8 bases between them. The CDR3 is made up of 13 amino acids. As DNA, the CDR3 is TGTGCCAGCAGTCCTACAGACAATCAGCCCCAGCATTTT. Its translation is CASSPTDNQPQHF.

The V gene is TRBV30, the J gene TRBJ1-2; D is uncertain. The V end was cut by 6 bases, the J end by 3 bases, with 8 bases between. The CDR3 extends over 11 amino acids. In germline, CDR1 is GTSNPN, CDR2 SVGIG (reference sequence). CDR3 region: CACRTDYGYTF. CDR3 nucleotide sequence: TGTGCCTGCCGGACGGACTATGGCTACACCTTC. Looking up the rest from reference TRBV30 and TRBJ1-2 gives the full variable domain: SQTIHQWPATLVQPVGSPLSLECTVEGTSNPNLYWYRQAAGRGLQLLFYSVGIGQISSEVPQNLSASRPQDRQFILSSKKLLLSDSGFYLCACRTDYGYTFGSGTRLTVV.

This chain connects TRBV4-1 to TRBJ2-7; a weak D match, TRBD1 (6 bases). The CDR3 runs 16 residues. Trimming removed 3 bases from V and 3 bases from J, with 18 bases in between. Germline CDR1 reads MGHRA; CDR2 reads YSYEKL. CDR3 loop: CASSQSGKGDNYEQYF. Here the CDR3 DNA reads TGCGCCAGCAGCCAGTCCGGCAAGGGGGACAACTACGAGCAGTACTTC.

The CDR3 nucleotides are TGTGCCAGCAGTTTACCTGCGACAGGAAGCTACGAGCAGTACTTC. Protein product: CASSLPATGSYEQYF. This chain links TRBV28 with TRBJ2-5; D perhaps matches TRBD1 (6 bases). The DNA end favors TRBJ2-7, so the J call may be wrong. CDR3 length: 15 amino acids. Germline V gene data show CDR1 as MDHEN and CDR2 as SYDVKM.

The chain employs TRBV5-1 and TRBJ2-1; maybe TRBD2 (6 bases). Trimming took off 1 base at V and 5 bases at J, with 10 bases between the two ends. The length of the CDR3 is 14 residues. Germline V gene sequence: CDR1 SGHRS, CDR2 YFSETQ. CDR3 nucleotide sequence: TGCGCCAGCAGCTTGTGGACTACGGACAATGAGCAGTTCTTC. It yields the protein CASSLWTTDNEQFF.

The chain couples TRBV7-9 to TRBJ1-5, with D tentatively TRBD1 (6 bases). The germline V gene encodes CDR1 SEHNR and CDR2 FQNEAQ (reference sequence). This CDR3 is built from 13 residues. V was clipped by 7 bases and J by 7 bases, with 14 bases between them. The CDR3 DNA sequence: TGTGCCAGCACCTACGGGGGCGCGCAGCCCCAGCATTTT. Encoded protein: CASTYGGAQPQHF.

This clone occurred a few times. The chain couples TRBV30 to TRBJ2-1; D gene uncertain. V lost 5 bases, J lost 7 bases, and 12 bases lay in between. There are 12 residues in the CDR3. Germline V gives CDR1 GTSNPN, CDR2 SVGIG (reference sequence). The CDR3 sequence is CAWGRVINEQFF. CDR3 DNA: TGTGCCTGGGGAAGGGTAATTAATGAGCAGTTCTTC.

The chain carries TRBV28 and TRBJ2-1, with D perhaps TRBD1 (6 bases). CDR3 size: 16 residues. V was cut by 1 base and J by 7 bases, with 17 bases left in between. From germline, CDR1 is MDHEN and CDR2 SYDVKM. CDR3: CASSLSGTRKGNEQFF. The CDR3 DNA follows: TGTGCCAGCAGTTTATCCGGGACACGAAAGGGAAATGAGCAGTTCTTC.

The chain uses TRBV9 and TRBJ2-6; D may be TRBD1 (5 bases). The germline V and J ends were trimmed by 5 bases and 0 bases, with 15 bases remaining between them. The V gene's germline CDR1 is SGDLS and CDR2 YYNGEE. CDR3 length: 17 amino acids. The CDR3, as DNA: TGTGCCAGCAGTCCCCGCGCTGGGGCCTCTGGGGCCAACGTCCTGACTTTC. It encodes CASSPRAGASGANVLTF.

The chain is built from TRBV6-8 and TRBJ1-2; no definite D call. V was trimmed by 0 bases and J by 7 bases, leaving 6 bases between them. Per germline, CDR1 MNHGY and CDR2 SAAAGT. The CDR3 loop spans 12 amino acids. The CDR3 DNA is TGTGCCAGCAGTTACTCTTGCGGTGGCTACACCTTC. Protein: CASSYSCGGYTF.

In this sample, this clone turned up once. The gene calls are TRBV4-3 and TRBJ2-5, with TRBD2 identical over 10 bases. Germline values: CDR1 LGHNA, CDR2 YSLEER. Trimming removed 4 bases from V and 7 bases from J; junction bases left unmatched: 9. The CDR3 runs 15 residues. The CDR3 nucleotides read TGCGCCAGCAGCCCATCTAGCGGGGGACGTGGGACCCAGTACTTC. Residues: CASSPSSGGRGTQYF.

V gene TRBV7-9 combines with J gene TRBJ2-3; 7 bases fit TRBD1. V was clipped by 5 bases and J by 3 bases; unmatched bases: 11. From germline, CDR1 is SEHNR and CDR2 FQNEAQ (reference sequence). The CDR3 totals 16 residues. The CDR3 spells CASSNAQGFWTDTQYF. The DNA for the CDR3 is TGTGCCAGCAGCAACGCACAGGGGTTTTGGACAGATACGCAGTATTTT.

The chain employs TRBV5-4 and TRBJ2-1, with D tentatively TRBD2 (5 bases). This CDR3 comprises 15 residues. CDR1 is SGHNT and CDR2 is YYREEE in the germline V gene (reference sequence). The V end lost 4 bases, the J end lost 4 bases, and 15 bases lay between the germline ends. In DNA, the CDR3 is TGTGCCAGCAGCACAGATGGCCTAGCTTACAATGAGCAGTTCTTC. Translated: CASSTDGLAYNEQFF. The full variable domain, with the rest looked up from reference TRBV5-4 and TRBJ2-1, is ETGVTQSPTHLIKTRGQQVTLRCSSQSGHNTVSWYQQALGQGPQFIFQYYREEENGRGNFPPRFSGLQFPNYSSELNVNALELDDSALYLCASSTDGLAYNEQFFGPGTRLTVL.

CDR3 sequence reads: CASSGANSPLHF. CDR3 bases: TGTGCCAGCTCAGGAGCTAATTCACCCCTCCACTTT. The chain uses TRBV18 and TRBJ1-6; D unresolved. The germline V gene encodes CDR1 KGHSH and CDR2 LQKENI. This CDR3 region has 12 residues. Trimming left V 5 bases short and J 6 bases short, with 5 bases between.

The chain links TRBV6-6 to TRBJ1-2; 11 bases match TRBD1. Germline assignment: CDR1 MNHNY and CDR2 SVGAGI (reference sequence). Trimming removed 8 bases from V and 8 bases from J; junction bases left unmatched: 4. This CDR3 comprises 12 residues. The CDR3 coding sequence is TGTGCCAGCGGACAGGGGGCGGAAGGCTACACCTTC. This gives the protein CASGQGAEGYTF.

The J gene is TRBJ2-7, the V gene TRBV30; the D gene could be TRBD1 or TRBD2 (5 bases each). This CDR3 region has 12 residues. Per germline, CDR1 GTSNPN and CDR2 SVGIG (reference sequence). Trimming pared 3 bases from V and 6 bases from J, leaving 12 bases between. CDR3 protein: CAWRTAAREQYF. Here the CDR3 DNA reads TGTGCCTGGAGGACAGCGGCGCGCGAGCAGTACTTC.

This chain links TRBV5-5 with TRBJ1-5; no clear D gene. Germline V gene sequence: CDR1 SGHKS, CDR2 YYEKEE (reference sequence). The CDR3 extends over 15 amino acids. The germline V and J ends were trimmed by 3 bases and 2 bases, with 12 bases remaining between them. The CDR3 loop reads CASSSRTGGNQPQHF. The DNA of the CDR3 is TGTGCCAGCAGCTCCCGGACTGGGGGCAATCAGCCCCAGCATTTT.

The J gene is TRBJ1-6, the V gene TRBV4-1; 9 bases agree with TRBD1. This CDR3 region has 17 residues. V lost 1 base to trimming and J lost 7 bases; unmatched junction nucleotides: 8. CDR1 and CDR2 (germline): MGHRA, YSYEKL. DNA for the CDR3: TGCGCCAGCAGCCAAGTTTACAGGGGGCTGGACAATTCACCCCTCCACTTT. Protein product: CASSQVYRGLDNSPLHF.

The rearrangement uses TRBV7-9 and TRBJ2-2; 15 bases agree with TRBD2. The CDR3 runs 17 residues. After removal of 5 bases from V and 4 bases from J, the junction contained 5 bases not matched to a gene. The germline V gene has CDR1 SEHNR and CDR2 FQNEAQ (reference sequence). The CDR3 loop reads CASSPRGLAGGTGELFF. CDR3 coding DNA: TGTGCCAGCAGCCCCCGGGGACTAGCGGGAGGCACCGGGGAGCTGTTTTTT.

The chain is built from TRBV28 and TRBJ1-5, with no clear D. With 6 bases removed from V and 1 base from J, the gap between germline ends came to 7 bases. The CDR3 has 13 residues. CDR1 MDHEN and CDR2 SYDVKM come from the germline V gene. This chain's CDR3 is CASSYRSNQPQHF. The CDR3 DNA sequence: TGTGCCAGCAGCTATAGAAGCAATCAGCCCCAGCATTTT.

The genes are TRBV5-1 and TRBJ2-7; D not resolved. The CDR3 length is 15 residues. V lost 0 bases, J lost 6 bases, and 16 bases lay in between. Germline-derived CDR1 and CDR2 are SGHRS and YFSETQ. The CDR3 DNA sequence: TGCGCCAGCAGCTTGGTTCTAGACTCCGGTGGCGAGCAGTACTTC. Amino acids: CASSLVLDSGGEQYF. Complete variable domain (other parts from reference TRBV5-1 and TRBJ2-7): KAGVTQTPRYLIKTRGQQVTLSCSPISGHRSVSWYQQTPGQGLQFLFEYFSETQRNKGNFPGRFSGRQFSNSRSEMNVSTLELGDSALYLCASSLVLDSGGEQYFGPGTRLTVT.

In its sample, this clone was seen a few times. The gene calls are TRBV5-1 and TRBJ2-5; D call uncertain. V lost 5 bases and J lost 4, with 18 bases in between. Germline V CDR1 and CDR2: SGHRS, YFSETQ. The CDR3 consists of 15 residues. CDR3 in amino acids: CASRFRGDVGETQYF. The CDR3, as DNA: TGCGCCAGCAGATTCCGAGGAGATGTAGGAGAGACCCAGTACTTC.